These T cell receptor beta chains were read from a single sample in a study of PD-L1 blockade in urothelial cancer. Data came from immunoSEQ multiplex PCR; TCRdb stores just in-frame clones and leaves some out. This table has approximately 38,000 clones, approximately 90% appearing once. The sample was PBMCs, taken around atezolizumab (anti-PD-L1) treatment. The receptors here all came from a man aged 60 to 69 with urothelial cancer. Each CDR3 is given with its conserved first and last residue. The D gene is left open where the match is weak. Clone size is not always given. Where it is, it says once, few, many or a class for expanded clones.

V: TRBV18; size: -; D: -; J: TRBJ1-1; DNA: TGTGCCAGCTCACCACCGTCAGGCCAGAACACTGAAGCTTTCTTT; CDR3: CASSPPSGQNTEAFF
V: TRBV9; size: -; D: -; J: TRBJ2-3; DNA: TGTGCCAGCAGCCGAGGGAGTGGGACTGGCACAGATACGCAGTATTTT; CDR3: CASSRGSGTGTDTQYF
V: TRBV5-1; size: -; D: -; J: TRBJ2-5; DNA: TGCGCCAGCAGCTTGGGGTGGACTCAAGAGACCCAGTACTTC; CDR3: CASSLGWTQETQYF
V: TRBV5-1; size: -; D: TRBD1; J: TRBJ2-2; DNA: TGCGCCAGCAGATCTGAGGGGGCTGGCGGGGAGCTGTTTTTT; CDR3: CASRSEGAGGELFF
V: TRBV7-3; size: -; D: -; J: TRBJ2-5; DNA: TGTGCCAGCAGCTCCTCGGGAGCGATTCGGGAGACCCAGTACTTC; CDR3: CASSSSGAIRETQYF
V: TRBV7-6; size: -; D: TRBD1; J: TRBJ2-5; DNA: TGTGCCAGCAGCTGGGACAGGGGGGACGGGGAGACCCAGTACTTC; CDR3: CASSWDRGDGETQYF
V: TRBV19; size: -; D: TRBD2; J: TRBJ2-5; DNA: TGTGCCAGTAGCCAAGCGGGAGCTAGGGAGACCCAGTACTTC; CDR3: CASSQAGARETQYF
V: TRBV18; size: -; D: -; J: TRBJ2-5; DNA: TGTGCCAGCTCAGCGCTTCAAGAGACCCAGTACTTC; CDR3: CASSALQETQYF
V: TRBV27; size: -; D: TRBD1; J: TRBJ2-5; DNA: TGTGCCAGCAGTCCCGACAGGGGGGGCCTGGAGACCCAGTACTTC; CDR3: CASSPDRGGLETQYF
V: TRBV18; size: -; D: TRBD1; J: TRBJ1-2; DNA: TGTGCCAGCTCACCACGGGACAGTGATGGCTACACCTTC; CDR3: CASSPRDSDGYTF
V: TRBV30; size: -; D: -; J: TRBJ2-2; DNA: TGTGCCTGGAGAGCTCAGGGGATTTACACCGGGGAGCTGTTTTTT; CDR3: CAWRAQGIYTGELFF
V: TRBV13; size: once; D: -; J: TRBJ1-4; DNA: TGTGCCAGCAGCCACTCAGGGACTGCCCAAAAACTGTTTTTT; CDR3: CASSHSGTAQKLFF
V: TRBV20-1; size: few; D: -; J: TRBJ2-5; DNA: TGCAGTGCTGGCCTTGAGACCCAGTACTTC; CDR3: CSAGLETQYF
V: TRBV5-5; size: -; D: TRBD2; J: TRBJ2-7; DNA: TGTGCCAGCAGCTTGGGACTAGCGGGTCTCTACGAGCAGTACTTC; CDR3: CASSLGLAGLYEQYF
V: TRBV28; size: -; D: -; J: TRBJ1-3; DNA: TGTGCCAGCAGTTCTGGCTCAAACTCTGGAAACACCATATATTTT; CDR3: CASSSGSNSGNTIYF
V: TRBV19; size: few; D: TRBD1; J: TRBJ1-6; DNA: TGTGCCAGTTCTCCCCATGGGACAGGGGAGAATTCACCCCTCCACTTT; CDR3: CASSPHGTGENSPLHF
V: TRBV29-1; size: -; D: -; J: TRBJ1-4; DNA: TGCAGCGTTGAATGGGCAGACCAACTGTTTTTT; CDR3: CSVEWADQLFF
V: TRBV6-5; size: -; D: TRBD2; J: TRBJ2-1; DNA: TGTGCCAGCACCCTGGCTAGCGGCGCTGAGCAGTTCTTC; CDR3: CASTLASGAEQFF
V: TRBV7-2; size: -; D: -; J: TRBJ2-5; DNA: TGTGCCAGCAGCTTAGCGCAGGGAGGATCCCCTCGGGGGACCCAGTACTTC; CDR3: CASSLAQGGSPRGTQYF
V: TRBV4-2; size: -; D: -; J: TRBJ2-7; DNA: TGTGCCAGCAGCCAACTGACTACAGCAGCCTACGAGCAGTACTTC; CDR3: CASSQLTTAAYEQYF
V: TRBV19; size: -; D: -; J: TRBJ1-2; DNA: TGTGCCAGTAGTATAGACGGGACAAGGGGCTACACCTTC; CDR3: CASSIDGTRGYTF
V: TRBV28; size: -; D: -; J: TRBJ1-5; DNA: TGTGCCCTACTTCGGAATCAGCCCCAGCATTTT; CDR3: CALLRNQPQHF
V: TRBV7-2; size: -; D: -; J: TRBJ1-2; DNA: TGTGCCAGCAGCTTTTTAGGGGCGCGCCGTGGCTACACCTTC; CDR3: CASSFLGARRGYTF
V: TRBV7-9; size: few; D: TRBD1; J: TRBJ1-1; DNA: TGTGCCAGCAGATTCGGGACAGGGGTGAACACTGAAGCTTTCTTT; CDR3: CASRFGTGVNTEAFF
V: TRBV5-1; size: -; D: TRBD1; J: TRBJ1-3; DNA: TGCGCCAGCAGCTATGGACAGGGGAGGAACACCATATATTTT; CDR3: CASSYGQGRNTIYF
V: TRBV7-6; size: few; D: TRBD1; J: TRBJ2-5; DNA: TGTGCCAGCAGCACCGGGACAGGGAGTGAGACCCAGTACTTC; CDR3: CASSTGTGSETQYF
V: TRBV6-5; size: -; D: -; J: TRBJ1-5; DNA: TGTGCCAGCAGTAACGCCTATAGCAATCAGCCCCAGCATTTT; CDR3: CASSNAYSNQPQHF
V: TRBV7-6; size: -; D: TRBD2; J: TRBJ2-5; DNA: TGTGCCAGCAGCACTCGACTAGCGGGAAGTCTGTACTTC; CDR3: CASSTRLAGSLYF
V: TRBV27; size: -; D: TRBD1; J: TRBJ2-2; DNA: TGTGCCAGCAGTTTAAGGCAGGGGGCCGGGGAGCTGTTTTTT; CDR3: CASSLRQGAGELFF
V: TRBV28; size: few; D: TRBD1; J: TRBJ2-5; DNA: TGTGCCAGCGCTACGACAGGGGGCCAAGAGACCCAGTACTTC; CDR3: CASATTGGQETQYF
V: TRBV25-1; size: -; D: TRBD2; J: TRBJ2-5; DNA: TGTGCCAGCAGTGGCCAGCGGGGGGGGACCCAGTACTTC; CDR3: CASSGQRGGTQYF
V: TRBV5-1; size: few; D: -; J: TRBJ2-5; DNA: TGCGCCAGCAGCTTCAGGGGCGGCGAGACCCAGTACTTC; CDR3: CASSFRGGETQYF
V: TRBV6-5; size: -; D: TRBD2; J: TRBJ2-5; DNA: TGTGCCGGACGGGGGGAGGGGCTTGGGCAAGAGACCCAGTACTTC; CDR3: CAGRGEGLGQETQYF
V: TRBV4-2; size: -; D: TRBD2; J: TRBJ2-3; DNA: TGTGCCAGCAGCCAAGGGGATGGCGGGGGGGCCGCAGATACGCAGTATTTT; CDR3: CASSQGDGGGAADTQYF
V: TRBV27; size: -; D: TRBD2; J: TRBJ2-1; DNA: TGTGCCAGCAAGACTAGCGGGAGAATGGCCTACAATGAGCAGTTCTTC; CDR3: CASKTSGRMAYNEQFF
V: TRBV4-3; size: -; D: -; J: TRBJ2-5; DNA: TGCGCCAGCAGCCAAGATTCGATCGGAGAGACCCAGTACTTC; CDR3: CASSQDSIGETQYF
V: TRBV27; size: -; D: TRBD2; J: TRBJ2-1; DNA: TGTGCCAGCAGGGGACTACCGCCAAAGGGGCCATCCTACAATGAGCAGTTCTTC; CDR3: CASRGLPPKGPSYNEQFF
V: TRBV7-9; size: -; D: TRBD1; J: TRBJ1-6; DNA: TGTGCCAGCAGCTTTTCGACAGGGGAAAATTCACCCCTCCACTTT; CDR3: CASSFSTGENSPLHF
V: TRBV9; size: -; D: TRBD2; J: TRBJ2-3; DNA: TGTGCCAGCAGCGTAGGCCTAGCGGGAGTATCAGATACGCAGTATTTT; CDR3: CASSVGLAGVSDTQYF
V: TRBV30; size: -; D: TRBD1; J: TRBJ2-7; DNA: TGTGCCTGGATCGGAGGGGGGACAGGGGGCTACGAGCAGTACTTC; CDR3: CAWIGGGTGGYEQYF
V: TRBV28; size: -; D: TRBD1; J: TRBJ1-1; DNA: TGTGCCAGCAGTCTCCGGACAGGGGGCGAGGTTATGGAAGCTTTCTTT; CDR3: CASSLRTGGEVMEAFF
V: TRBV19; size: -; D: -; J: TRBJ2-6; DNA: TGTGCCAGTAGTCTCTCGCGGTTTCTTTCTGGGGCCAACGTCCTGACTTTC; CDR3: CASSLSRFLSGANVLTF
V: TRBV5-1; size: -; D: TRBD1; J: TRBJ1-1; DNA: TGCGCCAGCAGCTTGGGGACAGGGAACACTGAAGCTTTCTTT; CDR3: CASSLGTGNTEAFF
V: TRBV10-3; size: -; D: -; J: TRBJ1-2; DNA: TGTGCCATCAATGGTGGTCAGACTAACTATGGCTACACCTTC; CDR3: CAINGGQTNYGYTF
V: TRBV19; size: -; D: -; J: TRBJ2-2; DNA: TGTGCCAGTTCAGCGGTTAACACCGGGGAGCTGTTTTTT; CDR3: CASSAVNTGELFF
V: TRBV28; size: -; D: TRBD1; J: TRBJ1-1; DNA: TGTGCCAGCAGTCCATGGGACAGGGTTTCAAACACTGAAGCTTTCTTT; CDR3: CASSPWDRVSNTEAFF